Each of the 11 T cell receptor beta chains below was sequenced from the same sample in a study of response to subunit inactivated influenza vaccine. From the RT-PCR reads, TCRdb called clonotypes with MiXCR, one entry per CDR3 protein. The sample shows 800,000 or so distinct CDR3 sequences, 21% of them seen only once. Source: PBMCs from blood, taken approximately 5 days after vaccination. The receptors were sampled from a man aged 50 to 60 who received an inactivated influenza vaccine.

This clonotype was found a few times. The DNA of the CDR3 is TGTGCCAGCAGTCCGGGACTAGCGAGCTCCTACGAGCAGTACTTC. Translated: CASSPGLASSYEQYF. The gene calls are TRBV27 and TRBJ2-7; TRBD2 matches at 10 bases. V lost 5 bases, J lost 0 bases, and 4 bases stayed unmatched. From germline, CDR1 is MNHEY and CDR2 SMNVEV (reference sequence). The CDR3 contains 15 residues.

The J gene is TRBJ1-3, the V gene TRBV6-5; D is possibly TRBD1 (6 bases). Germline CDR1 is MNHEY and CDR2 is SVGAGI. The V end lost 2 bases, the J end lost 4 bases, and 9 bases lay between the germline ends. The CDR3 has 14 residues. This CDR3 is CASSYARGGNTIYF. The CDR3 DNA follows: TGTGCCAGCAGTTACGCCAGGGGAGGAAACACCATATATTTT.

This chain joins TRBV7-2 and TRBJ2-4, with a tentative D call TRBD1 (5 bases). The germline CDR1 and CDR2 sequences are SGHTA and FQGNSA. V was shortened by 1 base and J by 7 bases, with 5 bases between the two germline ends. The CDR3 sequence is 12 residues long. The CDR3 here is CASSLEGNIQYF. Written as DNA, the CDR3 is TGTGCCAGCAGCTTAGAGGGGAACATTCAGTACTTC.

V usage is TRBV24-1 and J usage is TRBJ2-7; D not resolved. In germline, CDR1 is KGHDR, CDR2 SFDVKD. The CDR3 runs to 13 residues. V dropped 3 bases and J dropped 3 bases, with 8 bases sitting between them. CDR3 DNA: TGTGCCACCAGTGATCGTATTGGCTACGAGCAGTACTTC. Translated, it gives CATSDRIGYEQYF.

DNA of the CDR3: TGTGCCAGCAGCCGGATAGGGTTCATGAACACTGAAGCTTTCTTT. Translation: CASSRIGFMNTEAFF. The chain combines TRBV7-6 with TRBJ1-1; D unclear. V gave up 5 bases and J gave up 0 bases, with 13 bases separating them. Germline V gene sequence: CDR1 SGHVS, CDR2 FNYEAQ. CDR3 length equals 15 residues.

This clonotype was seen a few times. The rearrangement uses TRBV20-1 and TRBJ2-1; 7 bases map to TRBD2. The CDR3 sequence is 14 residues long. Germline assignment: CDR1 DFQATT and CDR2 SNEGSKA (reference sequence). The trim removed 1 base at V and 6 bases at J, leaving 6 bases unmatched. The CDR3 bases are TGCAGTGCTAGAGTGGCGGGAGTGCTCAATGAGCAGTTCTTC. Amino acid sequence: CSARVAGVLNEQFF.

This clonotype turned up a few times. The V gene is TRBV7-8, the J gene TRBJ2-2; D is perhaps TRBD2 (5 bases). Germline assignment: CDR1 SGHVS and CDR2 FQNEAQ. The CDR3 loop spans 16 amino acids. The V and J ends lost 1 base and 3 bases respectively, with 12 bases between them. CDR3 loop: CASSLVAGSDTGELFF. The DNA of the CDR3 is TGTGCCAGCAGCTTAGTTGCGGGTTCGGACACCGGGGAGCTGTTTTTT.

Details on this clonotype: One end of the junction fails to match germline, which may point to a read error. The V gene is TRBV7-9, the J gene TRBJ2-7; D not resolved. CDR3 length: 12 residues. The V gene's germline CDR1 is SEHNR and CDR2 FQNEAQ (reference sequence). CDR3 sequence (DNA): TGTGCCAGCAGCCTATCCAGCTACCAGCAGTACTTC. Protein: CASSLSSYQQYF.

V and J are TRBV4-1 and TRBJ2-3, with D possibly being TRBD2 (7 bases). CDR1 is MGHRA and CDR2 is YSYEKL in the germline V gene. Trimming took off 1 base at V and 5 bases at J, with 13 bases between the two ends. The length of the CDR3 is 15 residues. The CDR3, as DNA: TGCGCCAGCAGCCAAGGGGGGGGGCTGGAAGATACGCAGTATTTT. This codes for CASSQGGGLEDTQYF.

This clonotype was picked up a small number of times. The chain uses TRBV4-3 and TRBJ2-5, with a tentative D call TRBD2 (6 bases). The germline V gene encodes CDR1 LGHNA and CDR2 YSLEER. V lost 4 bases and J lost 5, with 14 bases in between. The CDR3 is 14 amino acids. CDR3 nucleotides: TGCGCCAGCAGCCTCCTAGCGTCGATGGAGACCCAGTACTTC. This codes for CASSLLASMETQYF.

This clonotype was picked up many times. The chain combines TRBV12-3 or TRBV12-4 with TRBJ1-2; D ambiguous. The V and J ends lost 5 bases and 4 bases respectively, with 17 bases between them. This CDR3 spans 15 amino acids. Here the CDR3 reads CASSAHWGLAYGYTF. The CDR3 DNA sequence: TGTGCCAGCAGTGCCCATTGGGGTCTCGCCTATGGCTACACCTTC.